This paragraph covers one T cell receptor beta chain sequence. Its target is not known. The sample comes from a study of beta chain features in type 1 diabetes. CDR3 length equals 12 residues. The germline gives CDR1 SQVTM, CDR2 ANQGSEA. V lost 4 bases and J 5 bases, leaving 9 bases between the germline ends. Every bit of the isolated RNA underwent reverse transcription, so sequencing read expressed TCRB transcripts. Method: immunoSEQ multiplex PCR; TCRdb's copy keeps in-frame clones and lacks some. The table includes 390,000 or so clones, over 11% detected once. The study's findings and limits: Fewer insertions but more deletions were seen at VDJ junctions in type 1 diabetes patients.

The chain has TRBV29-1 and TRBJ1-5, with D hard to call. The sequencing input was naive CD4+ T cells from blood. The TCR originated in a man aged 25-45 years in good health. The CDR3 region is CSVGNRDQPQHF. In DNA form, the CDR3 reads TGCAGCGTTGGGAACCGAGATCAGCCCCAGCATTTT.